This TCR beta chain originates from a study of blood T cell repertoires in COVID-19. Study information: Spain, Italy and the United States supplied samples that represented acute and convalescent COVID-19. PBMCs, B-cell-depleted T cells, or T cells provided the cDNA or gDNA that made up the material.

In the authors' methods: Counts of nucleated cells, estimated from reference gene primer amplification, were obtained. This table comes from immunoSEQ multiplex PCR, and its TCRdb copy is limited to in-frame clones, with some not included. V, J and clone size reflect that table, while D and trimming were determined from the DNA. The table shows about 200,000 clones, with 88% occurring only once. The sample consisted of peripheral blood. This clonotype was sampled from a man aged 18 to 30 with active or convalescent COVID-19.

CDR3 amino acids: CASSQWGRGSGNTIYF. For the CDR3, the DNA is TGTGCCAGCAGCCAGTGGGGGCGCGGATCCGGAAACACCATATATTTT. The rearrangement joins TRBV3-1 (or the pseudogene TRBV3-2) to TRBJ1-3; TRBD1 might be the D (6 bases). CDR1 and CDR2 (germline): LGHDT, YNNKEL (reference sequence). The V end lost 3 bases, the J end lost 4 bases, and 16 bases lay between the germline ends. The CDR3 covers 16 residues.